The T cell receptor (beta chain) under discussion was sequenced for a study of T cell responses to AZD1222 COVID-19 vaccine. Measured with immunoSEQ multiplex PCR; TCRdb has only the in-frame clones, and not every one. The sample holds more than 85,000 clones, over 75% seen once. The germline V gene encodes CDR1 MGHDK and CDR2 SYGVNS. The CDR3 runs to 13 residues. The V end lost 5 bases, the J end lost 4 bases, and 11 bases lay between the germline ends. The receptor was isolated from an adult in good health. This sample comprised peripheral blood, obtained on day 0 of AZD1222 vaccination. The V call is TRBV25-1, the J call TRBJ1-1; TRBD1 is a possible D gene (6 bases). The CDR3 loop is CASSPLRGTEAFF. The CDR3, as DNA: TGTGCCAGCAGTCCCCTCAGGGGCACTGAAGCTTTCTTT.